This T cell receptor beta chain was identified during a study of blood T cell repertoires in COVID-19. Clones were sequenced by immunoSEQ multiplex PCR, and TCRdb holds only the in-frame ones, with some missing. The sample contains 70,000 to 80,000 clones, 82% of which appear only once. Only one count was recorded for this clone. Germline assignment: CDR1 SEHNR and CDR2 FQNEAQ (reference sequence). The CDR3 has 15 amino acids. Germline trimming cut 5 bases from V and 3 bases from J; bases unmatched to any gene: 7. The rearrangement links TRBV7-9 to TRBJ2-3; 8 positions match TRBD1. The source material was peripheral blood. The receptor comes from a woman at least 80 years old with acute or convalescent COVID-19. This CDR3 reads CASSASRQGTDTQYF. Written as DNA, the CDR3 is TGTGCCAGCAGCGCTTCTCGACAGGGGACAGATACGCAGTATTTT.